Below, one T cell receptor beta chain is given with its context. The antigen is unknown. A roughly 9.3 ml volume of fresh peripheral blood provided the PBMCs. Amplified TCR beta CDR3 regions derived from RNA transcripts. The HTBI set primed first-round TCR CDR3 RT-PCR. Via MiXCR, TCRdb re-called the multiplex PCR reads, giving one row per CDR3 protein. The profile covers around 250,000 distinct CDR3 sequences, with roughly 14% appearing a single time and approximately 12% taken by the ten largest. The data were taken from a study of T cells in Graves' hyperthyroidism and ophthalmopathy. In germline, CDR1 is SEHNR, CDR2 FQNEAQ (reference sequence). There are 14 residues in the CDR3. The ends lost 8 bases at V and 0 bases at J; junction bases unmatched: 3. Study-level results: The model anticipated ophthalmopathy a median about six months pre-onset. Most thyroid clonotypes expanded above 0.001 were also detected in blood.

Sequencing was done on a sample of blood. The clonotype was recovered from a woman between 35 and 50 years old with Graves' hyperthyroidism that later progressed to Graves' ophthalmopathy. The chain links TRBV7-9 to TRBJ2-3, with TRBD2 matching 9 bases. The CDR3 sequence is CASRREGSTDTQYF. For the CDR3, the DNA is TGTGCCAGCCGGCGGGAGGGCAGCACAGATACGCAGTATTTT.